Listed here are 6 T cell receptor beta chains from one sample, sequenced in a study of human T cells and chemical hapten exposure. TCRdb re-analysed the RACE reads in MiXCR, keeping a single row per CDR3 protein. The sample has approximately 84,000 distinct CDR3 sequences, roughly 8.6% seen once. Specified time point: healthy volunteer bleed at 6 weeks. Unfractionated whole blood served as the source for total RNA extraction. The sample taken for sequencing was whole blood. Source of these receptors: a male donor in good health. Some clones in this sample may be carry-over from other donors' samples.

This clonotype has only a few counts. V and J are TRBV7-6 and TRBJ2-7, with 11 bases lining up with TRBD2. V gave up 0 bases and J gave up 2 bases; unmatched junction bases: 9. From germline, CDR1 is SGHVS and CDR2 FNYEAQ. The CDR3 spans 18 residues. In DNA form, the CDR3 reads TGTGCCAGCAGCTTAGCTGTAGCGGGGGGGCTTGGGACCTACGAGCAGTACTTC. This translates into CASSLAVAGGLGTYEQYF.

The rearrangement joins TRBV18 to TRBJ1-1; 8 bases fit TRBD1. Germline-derived CDR1 and CDR2 are KGHSH and LQKENI. After removal of 3 bases from V and 0 bases from J, the junction contained 12 bases not matched to a gene. The length of the CDR3 is 18 residues. The CDR3 nucleotides are TGTGCCAGCTCACCTGGACAGGGAAGGAGAGGGGTGAACACTGAAGCTTTCTTT. This translates into CASSPGQGRRGVNTEAFF.

This clonotype has a count of ten or more. For the CDR3, the DNA is TGTGCCAGCTCACCAGGTCTAGAAGAGACCCAGTACTTC. This gives the protein CASSPGLEETQYF. The chain uses TRBV18 and TRBJ2-5, with D unclear. The germline CDR1 and CDR2 sequences are KGHSH and LQKENI. This CDR3 spans 13 amino acids. Trimming shortened V by 2 bases and J by 3 bases, and 7 bases separated the two germline ends.

The CDR3 DNA sequence: TGTGCTAGTGGTGCCCCGGGACAGGGGCCTAATCAGCCCCAGCATTTT. This codes for CASGAPGQGPNQPQHF. This rearrangement joins TRBV12-5 to TRBJ1-5; 10 bases line up with TRBD1. Germline V gene lookup returns CDR1 LGHNT and CDR2 FRNRAP. This CDR3 spans 16 amino acids. Trimming cost V 5 bases and J 4 bases; bases outside gene matches: 8. Drawing the rest from reference TRBV12-5 and TRBJ1-5, the complete variable domain is DARVTQTPRHKVTEMGQEVTMRCQPILGHNTVFWYRQTMMQGLELLAYFRNRAPLDDSGMPKDRFSAEMPDATLATLKIQPSEPRDSAVYFCASGAPGQGPNQPQHFGDGTRLSIL.

The chain combines TRBV18 with TRBJ2-7; 8 nucleotides agree with TRBD1. This CDR3 has 17 residues. V dropped 6 bases and J dropped 0; count of bases not matched to a gene: 13. Germline CDR1 and CDR2: KGHSH and LQKENI. CDR3: CASSNLLDGTGSYEQYF. The CDR3 DNA reads as TGTGCCAGCTCGAACCTGCTGGACGGGACAGGCTCCTACGAGCAGTACTTC.

This clonotype was picked up one time. The J gene is TRBJ2-7, the V gene TRBV12-3 or TRBV12-4; a weak D match, TRBD1 (6 bases). The CDR3 runs to 18 residues. V was cut by 5 bases and J by 2 bases, with 25 bases left in between. Here the CDR3 reads CASSPQPIYRDIAYEQYF. CDR3 coding DNA: TGTGCCAGCAGTCCTCAACCCATCTACCGGGACATAGCCTACGAGCAGTACTTC.